The rows below give T cell receptor beta chains drawn from one sample of a study of blood T cell repertoires in COVID-19. Sequenced by immunoSEQ multiplex PCR; TCRdb stores in-frame clones only, minus some. The table has about 140,000 clones, about four fifths seen once. Sequenced sample: peripheral blood. The source of these receptors is a man aged 80 or over with acute or convalescent COVID-19. Both conserved end residues are part of each CDR3. The order of the fields is CDR3 protein, CDR3 DNA, D gene, V gene, clone size, J gene. D genes are given only for firm matches. Clone size appears in some rows only: once, few, many, or a class for an expanded clone.

CDR3aa: CATSTRSPGANVLTF
CDR3nt: TGTGCCACCAGCACCCGGTCCCCTGGGGCCAACGTCCTGACTTTC
d_gene: .
v_gene: TRBV15
abundance: once
j_gene: TRBJ2-6

CDR3aa: CASSLTGTGVYEQYF
CDR3nt: TGTGCCAGCAGCCTAACCGGGACAGGGGTCTACGAGCAGTACTTC
d_gene: TRBD1
v_gene: TRBV3-1/TRBV3-2
abundance: .
j_gene: TRBJ2-7

CDR3aa: CASSPALASSYEQYF
CDR3nt: TGTGCCAGCAGTCCCGCCCTGGCAAGCTCCTACGAGCAGTACTTC
d_gene: .
v_gene: TRBV2
abundance: few
j_gene: TRBJ2-7

CDR3aa: CASSSTGTGFTGELFF
CDR3nt: TGTGCCAGCTCATCGACAGGGACGGGCTTCACCGGGGAGCTGTTTTTT
d_gene: TRBD1
v_gene: TRBV18
abundance: .
j_gene: TRBJ2-2

CDR3aa: CSVEDEALREFF
CDR3nt: TGCAGCGTTGAAGATGAGGCTCTCCGGGAGTTCTTC
d_gene: .
v_gene: TRBV29-1
abundance: .
j_gene: TRBJ2-1

CDR3aa: CATSDPSRPDTQYF
CDR3nt: TGTGCCACCAGTGATCCCTCCCGTCCAGATACGCAGTATTTT
d_gene: .
v_gene: TRBV24-1
abundance: .
j_gene: TRBJ2-3

CDR3aa: CASSPRDFSADTQYF
CDR3nt: TGCGCCAGCAGCCCCCGGGACTTCTCCGCAGATACGCAGTATTTT
d_gene: .
v_gene: TRBV5-1
abundance: .
j_gene: TRBJ2-3

CDR3aa: CASSLGGTGGDQPQHF
CDR3nt: TGCGCCAGCAGCTTGGGTGGGACAGGGGGCGATCAGCCCCAGCATTTT
d_gene: TRBD1
v_gene: TRBV5-1
abundance: once
j_gene: TRBJ1-5

CDR3aa: CASSQAGYEQYF
CDR3nt: TGTGCCAGCAGCCAAGCGGGCTACGAGCAGTACTTC
d_gene: .
v_gene: TRBV7-2
abundance: .
j_gene: TRBJ2-7

CDR3aa: CASSPDRAGGYTF
CDR3nt: TGTGCCAGCAGCCCAGACAGGGCGGGTGGCTACACCTTC
d_gene: TRBD1
v_gene: TRBV11-2
abundance: .
j_gene: TRBJ1-2